This TCR beta chain was found in a study of T cell responses to AZD1222 COVID-19 vaccine. The study, taken as a whole, reports: Per reports, nearly half of all spike-specific TCRs target regions that are unmutated in variants. Donors were mostly white British, more females; clonal diversity possibly underestimated.

TCRdb's copy holds only in-frame clones and misses some; the assay was immunoSEQ multiplex PCR. The sample carries some 140,000 clones, around 90% recorded once. Germline CDR1 reads KGHSH; CDR2 reads LQKENI. V lost 6 bases to trimming and J lost 3 bases; unmatched junction nucleotides: 8. The length of the CDR3 is 15 residues. Note on this clone: What it recognizes is unknown.

This receptor was obtained from an adult in good health. Specimen: peripheral blood, collected on day 0 of AZD1222 vaccination. The chain links TRBV18 to TRBJ1-2; 9 nucleotides line up with TRBD1. The chain's CDR3 is CASSPGTGFDYGYTF. The CDR3 bases are TGTGCCAGCTCCCCCGGGACAGGGTTCGACTATGGCTACACCTTC. Supplemented by reference TRBV18 and TRBJ1-2, the full variable domain reads NAGVMQNPRHLVRRRGQEARLRCSPMKGHSHVYWYRQLPEEGLKFMVYLQKENIIDESGMPKERFSAEFPKEGPSILRIQQVVRGDSAAYFCASSPGTGFDYGYTFGSGTRLTVV.